The clone carrying this T cell receptor beta chain was seen a handful of times. Its antigen is not known. This specimen belongs to a study of T cells in Graves' hyperthyroidism and ophthalmopathy. Study information: The blood sample was taken at first diagnosis, before treatment began. Overall study findings and caveats: Before onset, by a median of around six months, the model predicted ophthalmopathy. Appearing also in blood were most of the thyroid clonotypes expanded above 0.001.

TCR beta CDR3 regions were amplified from RNA. When the TCR CDR3 underwent first-round RT-PCR, the HTBI primer set was used. TCRdb re-derived calls from the multiplex PCR reads in MiXCR, one entry per CDR3 protein. The sample holds hundreds of thousands of distinct CDR3 sequences, approximately 15% seen once. Germline V gives CDR1 SGHRS, CDR2 YFSETQ. The length of the CDR3 is 15 residues. The V end was cut by 4 bases, the J end by 6 bases, with 19 bases between. This receptor was obtained from a woman younger than 35 with Graves' hyperthyroidism. This chain joins TRBV5-1 and TRBJ1-2; D unresolved. Material: blood. The CDR3 sequence is CASSPPISRGNGYTF. The CDR3 DNA is TGCGCCAGCAGCCCACCGATAAGCCGTGGGAATGGCTACACCTTC.